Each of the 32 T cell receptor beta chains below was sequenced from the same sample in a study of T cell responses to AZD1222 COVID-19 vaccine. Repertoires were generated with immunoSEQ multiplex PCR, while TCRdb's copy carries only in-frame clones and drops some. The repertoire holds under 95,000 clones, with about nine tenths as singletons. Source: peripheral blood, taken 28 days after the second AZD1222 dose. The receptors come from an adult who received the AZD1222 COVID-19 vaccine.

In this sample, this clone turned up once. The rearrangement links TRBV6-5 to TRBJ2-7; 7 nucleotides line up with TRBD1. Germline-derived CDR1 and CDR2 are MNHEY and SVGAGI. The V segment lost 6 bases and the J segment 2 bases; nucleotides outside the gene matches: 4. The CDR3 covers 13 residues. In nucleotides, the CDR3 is TGTGCCAGCAGGGGAACAGGGGCCTACGAGCAGTACTTC. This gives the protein CASRGTGAYEQYF.

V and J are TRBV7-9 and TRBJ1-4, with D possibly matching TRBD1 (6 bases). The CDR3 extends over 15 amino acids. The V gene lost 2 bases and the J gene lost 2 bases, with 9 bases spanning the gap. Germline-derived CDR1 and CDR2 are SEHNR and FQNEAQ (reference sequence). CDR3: CASSLRQGTNEKLFF. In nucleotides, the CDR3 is TGTGCCAGCAGCTTAAGGCAGGGGACTAATGAAAAACTGTTTTTT.

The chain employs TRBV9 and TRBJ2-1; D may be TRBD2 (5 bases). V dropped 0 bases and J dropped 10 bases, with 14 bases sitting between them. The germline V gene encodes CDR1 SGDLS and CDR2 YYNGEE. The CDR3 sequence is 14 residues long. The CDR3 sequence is CASSVEASLREQFF. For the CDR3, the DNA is TGTGCCAGCAGCGTAGAGGCTAGCTTGAGGGAGCAGTTCTTC.

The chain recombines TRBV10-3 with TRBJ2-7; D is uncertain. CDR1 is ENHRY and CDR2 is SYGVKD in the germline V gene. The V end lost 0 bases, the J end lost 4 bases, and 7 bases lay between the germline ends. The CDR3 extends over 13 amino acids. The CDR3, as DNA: TGTGCCATCAGTGAGTCCGGGCCGTACGAGCAGTACTTC. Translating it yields CAISESGPYEQYF.

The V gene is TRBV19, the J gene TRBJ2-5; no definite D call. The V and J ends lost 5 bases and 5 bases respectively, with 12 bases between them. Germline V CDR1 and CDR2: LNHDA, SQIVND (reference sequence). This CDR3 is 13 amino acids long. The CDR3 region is CASSLTRRETQYF. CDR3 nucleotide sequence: TGTGCCAGTAGTCTGACTCGGCGGGAGACCCAGTACTTC.

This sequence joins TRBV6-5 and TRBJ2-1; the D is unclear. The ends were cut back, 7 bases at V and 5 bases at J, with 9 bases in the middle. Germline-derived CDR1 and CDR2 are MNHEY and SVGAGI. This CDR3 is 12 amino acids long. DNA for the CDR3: TGTGCCAGCATAGGGTCCAACAATGAGCAGTTCTTC. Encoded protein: CASIGSNNEQFF.

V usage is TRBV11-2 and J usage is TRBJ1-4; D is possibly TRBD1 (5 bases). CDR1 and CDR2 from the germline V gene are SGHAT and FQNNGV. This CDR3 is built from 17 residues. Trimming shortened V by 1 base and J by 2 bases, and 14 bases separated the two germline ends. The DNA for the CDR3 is TGTGCCAGCAGCTTAGCCCGGGGGGGGGTGACTAATGAAAAACTGTTTTTT. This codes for CASSLARGGVTNEKLFF.

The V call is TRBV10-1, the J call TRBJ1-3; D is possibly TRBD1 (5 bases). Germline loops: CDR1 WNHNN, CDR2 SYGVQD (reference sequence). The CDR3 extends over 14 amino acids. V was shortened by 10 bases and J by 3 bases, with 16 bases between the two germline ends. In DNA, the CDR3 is TGCGCCACAACAAGCGGGGGTGATGGAAACACCATATATTTT. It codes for CATTSGGDGNTIYF.

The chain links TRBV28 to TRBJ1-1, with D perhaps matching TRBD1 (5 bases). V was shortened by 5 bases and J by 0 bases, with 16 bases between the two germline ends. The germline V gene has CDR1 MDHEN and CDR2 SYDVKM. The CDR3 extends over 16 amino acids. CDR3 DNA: TGTGCCAGCAGTACTACAGGACGGGGCGTGAACACTGAAGCTTTCTTT. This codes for CASSTTGRGVNTEAFF. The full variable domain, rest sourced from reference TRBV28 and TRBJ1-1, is DVKVTQSSRYLVKRTGEKVFLECVQDMDHENMFWYRQDPGLGLRLIYFSYDVKMKEKGDIPEGYSVSREKKERFSLILESASTNQTSMYLCASSTTGRGVNTEAFFGQGTRLTVV.

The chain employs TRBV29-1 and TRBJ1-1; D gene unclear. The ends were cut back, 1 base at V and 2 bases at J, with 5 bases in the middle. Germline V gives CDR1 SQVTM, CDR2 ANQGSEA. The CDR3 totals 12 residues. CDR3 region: CSVEGGNTEAFF. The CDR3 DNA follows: TGCAGCGTTGAAGGGGGAAACACTGAAGCTTTCTTT. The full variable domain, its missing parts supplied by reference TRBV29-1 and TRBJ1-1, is SAVISQKPSRDICQRGTSLTIQCQVDSQVTMMFWYRQQPGQSLTLIATANQGSEATYESGFVIDKFPISRPNLTFSTLTVSNMSPEDSSIYLCSVEGGNTEAFFGQGTRLTVV.

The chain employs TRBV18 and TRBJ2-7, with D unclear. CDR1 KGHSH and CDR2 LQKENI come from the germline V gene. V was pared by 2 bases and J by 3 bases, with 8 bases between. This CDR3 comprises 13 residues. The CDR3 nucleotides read TGTGCCAGCTCACCAGCGATCGTCTACGAGCAGTACTTC. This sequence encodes CASSPAIVYEQYF.

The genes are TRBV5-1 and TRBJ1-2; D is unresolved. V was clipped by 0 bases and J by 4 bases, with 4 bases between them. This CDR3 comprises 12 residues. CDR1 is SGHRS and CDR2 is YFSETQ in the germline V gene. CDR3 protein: CASSLARYGYTF. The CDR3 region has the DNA TGCGCCAGCAGCTTGGCGCGCTATGGCTACACCTTC.

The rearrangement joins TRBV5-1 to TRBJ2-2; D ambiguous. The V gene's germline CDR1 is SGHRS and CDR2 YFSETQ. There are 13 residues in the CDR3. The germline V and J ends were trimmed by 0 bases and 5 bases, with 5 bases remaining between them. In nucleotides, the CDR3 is TGCGCCAGCAGCTTGGACGCAACCGGGGAGCTGTTTTTT. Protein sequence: CASSLDATGELFF.

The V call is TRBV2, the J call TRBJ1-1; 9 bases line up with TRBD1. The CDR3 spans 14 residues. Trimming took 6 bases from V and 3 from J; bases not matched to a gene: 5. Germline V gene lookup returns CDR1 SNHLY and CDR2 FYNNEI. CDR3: CASRTGGLDTEAFF. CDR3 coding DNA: TGTGCCAGCAGAACAGGGGGCCTCGACACTGAAGCTTTCTTT.

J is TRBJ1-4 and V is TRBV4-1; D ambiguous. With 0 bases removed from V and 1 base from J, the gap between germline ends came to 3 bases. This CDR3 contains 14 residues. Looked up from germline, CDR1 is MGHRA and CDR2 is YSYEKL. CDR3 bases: TGCGCCAGCAGCCAAGACGGAACTAATGAAAAACTGTTTTTT. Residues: CASSQDGTNEKLFF.

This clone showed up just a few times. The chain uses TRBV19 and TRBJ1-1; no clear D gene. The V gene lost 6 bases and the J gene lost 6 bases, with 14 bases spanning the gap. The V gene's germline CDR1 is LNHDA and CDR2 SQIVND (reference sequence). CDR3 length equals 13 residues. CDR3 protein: CASRSSDGAEAFF. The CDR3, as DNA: TGTGCCAGTAGGAGTTCCGACGGGGCTGAAGCTTTCTTT.

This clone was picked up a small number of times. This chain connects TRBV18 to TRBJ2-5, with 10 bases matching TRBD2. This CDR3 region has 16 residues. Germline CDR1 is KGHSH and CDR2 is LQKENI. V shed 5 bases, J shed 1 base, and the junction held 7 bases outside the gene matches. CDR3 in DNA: TGTGCCAGCTCATCTTACCGGACTAGCGGCCAAGAGACCCAGTACTTC. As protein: CASSSYRTSGQETQYF.

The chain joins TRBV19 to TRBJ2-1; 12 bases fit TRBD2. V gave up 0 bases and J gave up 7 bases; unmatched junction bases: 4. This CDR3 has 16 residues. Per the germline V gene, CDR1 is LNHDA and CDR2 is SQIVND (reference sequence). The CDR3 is CASSIDGLAGKNEQFF. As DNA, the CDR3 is TGTGCCAGTAGTATAGATGGACTAGCGGGGAAGAATGAGCAGTTCTTC.

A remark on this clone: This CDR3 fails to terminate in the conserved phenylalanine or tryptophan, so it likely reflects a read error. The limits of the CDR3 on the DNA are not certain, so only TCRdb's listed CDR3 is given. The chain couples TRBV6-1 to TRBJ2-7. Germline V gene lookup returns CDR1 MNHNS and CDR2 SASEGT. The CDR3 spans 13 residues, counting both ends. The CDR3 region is CASSESDGTAPRA.

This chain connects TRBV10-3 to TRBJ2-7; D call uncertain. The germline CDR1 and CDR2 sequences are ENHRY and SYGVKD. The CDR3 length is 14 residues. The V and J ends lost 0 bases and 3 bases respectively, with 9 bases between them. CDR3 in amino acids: CAISESGINYEQYF. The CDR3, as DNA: TGTGCCATCAGTGAGTCAGGGATTAACTACGAGCAGTACTTC.

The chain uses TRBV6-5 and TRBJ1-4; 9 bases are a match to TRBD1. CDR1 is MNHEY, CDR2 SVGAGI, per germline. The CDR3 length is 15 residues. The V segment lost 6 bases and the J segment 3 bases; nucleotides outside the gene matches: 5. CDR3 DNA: TGTGCCAGCAGGGACAGGGGCCTGGCTAATGAAAAACTGTTTTTT. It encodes CASRDRGLANEKLFF.

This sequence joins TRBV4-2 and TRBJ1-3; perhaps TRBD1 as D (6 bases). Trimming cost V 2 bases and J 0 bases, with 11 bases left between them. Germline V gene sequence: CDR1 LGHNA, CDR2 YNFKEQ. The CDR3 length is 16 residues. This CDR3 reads CASSQTDRSSGNTIYF. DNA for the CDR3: TGTGCCAGCAGCCAAACTGACAGGAGCTCTGGAAACACCATATATTTT.

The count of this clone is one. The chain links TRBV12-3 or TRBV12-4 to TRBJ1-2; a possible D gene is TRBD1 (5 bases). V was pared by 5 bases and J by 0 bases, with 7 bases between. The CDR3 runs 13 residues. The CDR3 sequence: CASSGTPNYGYTF. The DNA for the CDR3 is TGTGCCAGCAGTGGGACTCCTAACTATGGCTACACCTTC.

CDR3 amino acids: CAWSQRLVINTGELFF. As DNA, the CDR3 is TGTGCCTGGAGTCAAAGACTAGTTATTAACACCGGGGAGCTGTTTTTT. The J gene is TRBJ2-2, the V gene TRBV30; D might be TRBD2 (6 bases). Trimming cost V 2 bases and J 2 bases, with 15 bases left between them. Per the germline V gene, CDR1 is GTSNPN and CDR2 is SVGIG (reference sequence). The CDR3 runs to 16 residues.

This CDR3 reads CAWRMGLAGTDTQYF. The CDR3 nucleotides read TGTGCCTGGAGAATGGGACTAGCGGGCACAGATACGCAGTATTTT. The chain recombines TRBV30 with TRBJ2-3; TRBD2 matches 11 bases. The length of the CDR3 is 15 residues. Germline values: CDR1 GTSNPN, CDR2 SVGIG (reference sequence). J was trimmed by 1 base and V by 3 bases; bases with no gene match: 3.

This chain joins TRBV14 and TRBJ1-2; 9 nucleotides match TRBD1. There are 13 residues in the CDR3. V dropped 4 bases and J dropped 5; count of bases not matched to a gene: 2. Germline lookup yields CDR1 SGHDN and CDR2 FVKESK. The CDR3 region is CASSPGTGYGYTF. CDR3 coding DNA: TGTGCCAGCAGCCCCGGGACAGGGTATGGCTACACCTTC.

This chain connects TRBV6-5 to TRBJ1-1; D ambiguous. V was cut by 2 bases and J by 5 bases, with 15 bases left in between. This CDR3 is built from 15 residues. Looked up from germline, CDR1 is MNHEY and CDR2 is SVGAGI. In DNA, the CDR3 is TGTGCCAGCAGTTACGGCCTCACGGACTTGACTGAAGCTTTCTTT. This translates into CASSYGLTDLTEAFF.

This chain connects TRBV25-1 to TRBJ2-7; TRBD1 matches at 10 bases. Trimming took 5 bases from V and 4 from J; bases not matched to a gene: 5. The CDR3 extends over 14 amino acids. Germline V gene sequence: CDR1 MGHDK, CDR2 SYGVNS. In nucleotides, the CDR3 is TGTGCCAGCAGTAACCGGGACAGGGGTTACGAGCAGTACTTC. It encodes CASSNRDRGYEQYF.

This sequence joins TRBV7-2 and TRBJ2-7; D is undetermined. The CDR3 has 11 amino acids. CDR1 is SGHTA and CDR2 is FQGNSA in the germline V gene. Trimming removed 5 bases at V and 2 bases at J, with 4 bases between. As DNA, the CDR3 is TGTGCCAGCAGCGCCACCTACGAGCAGTACTTC. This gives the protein CASSATYEQYF.

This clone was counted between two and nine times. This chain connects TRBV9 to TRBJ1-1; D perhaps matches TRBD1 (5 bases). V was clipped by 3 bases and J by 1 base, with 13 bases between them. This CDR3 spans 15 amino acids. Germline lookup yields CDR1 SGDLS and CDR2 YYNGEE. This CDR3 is CASSALGTANTEAFF. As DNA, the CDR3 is TGTGCCAGCAGCGCCCTAGGGACGGCGAACACTGAAGCTTTCTTT.

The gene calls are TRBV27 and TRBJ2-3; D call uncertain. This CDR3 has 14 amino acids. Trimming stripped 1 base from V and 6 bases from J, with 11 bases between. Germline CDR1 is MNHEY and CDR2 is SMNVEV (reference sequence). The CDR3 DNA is TGTGCCAGCAGTTTATTCCAGAAACAGGATACGCAGTATTTT. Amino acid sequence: CASSLFQKQDTQYF.

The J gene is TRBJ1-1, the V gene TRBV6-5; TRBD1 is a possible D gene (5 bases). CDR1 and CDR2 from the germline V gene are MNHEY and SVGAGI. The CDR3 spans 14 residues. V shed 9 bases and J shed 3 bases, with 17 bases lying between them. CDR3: CARETGERDTEAFF. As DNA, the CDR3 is TGTGCCAGAGAAACGGGGGAGAGGGACACTGAAGCTTTCTTT.